This TCR beta chain was documented in a study of blood T cells in healthy people across ages. Findings and limits, study-wide: Older age went with lower TCR beta diversity per million T cells, in a roughly linear way. Unsorted PBMC material precluded a definitive naive versus antigen-experienced comparison.

Individuals who donated were healthy Caucasians from Russia aged roughly 6 to 90. There are 14 residues in the CDR3. Germline lookup yields CDR1 MGHDK and CDR2 SYGVNS. A second about 6 to 12 cycle PCR used barcoded and J-beta primers. MiXCR was run by TCRdb on the 5' RACE reads, yielding one entry per CDR3 protein. The repertoire holds approximately 880,000 distinct CDR3 sequences, with around 48% as singletons. Comments on this clonotype: Its antigen is still unknown. One junction end does not reproduce the germline sequence, and a read error may be involved.

This sequence was found in a man aged 25 to 40 in good health. The genes are TRBV25-1 and TRBJ2-7; D might be TRBD1 (6 bases). Input material: blood. The CDR3 DNA reads as TGTGCCAGCAGTGCGGACAGCATCTCCTACGGGCAGTACTTC. It translates to CASSADSISYGQYF.